Below, 11 T cell receptor beta chains from the same sample are listed, as sequenced in a study of cytomegalovirus exposure and HLA in healthy donors. The PCR was carried out with 60 Vbeta primers and 13 Jbeta primers. This table comes from immunoSEQ multiplex PCR, and its TCRdb copy is limited to in-frame clones, with some not included. Here the sample spans fewer than 200,000 clones, over 65% being singletons. Sequencing used PBMCs. The receptors derive from a female donor in good health and CMV-seronegative.

V gene TRBV18 combines with J gene TRBJ2-3, with a tentative D call TRBD2 (5 bases). The CDR3 covers 15 residues. V lost 2 bases and J lost 5, with 14 bases in between. In germline, CDR1 is KGHSH, CDR2 LQKENI. CDR3 loop: CASSPGPPGGDTQYF. The CDR3 DNA sequence: TGTGCCAGCTCACCAGGACCTCCCGGAGGAGATACGCAGTATTTT.

The chain combines TRBV5-1 with TRBJ2-7; TRBD1 agrees at 10 bases. The trim removed 4 bases at V and 1 base at J, leaving 2 bases unmatched. CDR3 size: 14 residues. Germline assignment: CDR1 SGHRS and CDR2 YFSETQ. The CDR3 protein is CASSRGQGSYEQYF. As DNA, the CDR3 is TGCGCCAGCAGCCGGGGACAGGGGTCCTACGAGCAGTACTTC.

This clone turned up a few times. The V and J genes are TRBV19 and TRBJ1-2, with D perhaps TRBD1 (5 bases). The germline gives CDR1 LNHDA, CDR2 SQIVND (reference sequence). Trimming stripped 3 bases from V and 1 base from J, with 15 bases between. The CDR3 is 16 amino acids. The DNA of the CDR3 is TGTGCCAGTAGTATTCCGACAGCCGGTTTTAACTATGGCTACACCTTC. As protein: CASSIPTAGFNYGYTF.

The CDR3 region is CASIRPGTGGTDTQYF. CDR3 DNA: TGTGCCAGCATTCGACCTGGGACAGGGGGCACAGATACGCAGTATTTT. The V and J genes are TRBV2 and TRBJ2-3; TRBD1 matches at 10 bases. Trimming took 7 bases from V and 1 from J; bases not matched to a gene: 8. Germline V CDR1 and CDR2: SNHLY, FYNNEI. CDR3 size: 16 residues.

This clone was found once. The chain has TRBV4-3 and TRBJ2-7; TRBD2 aligns across 11 bases. CDR3 length: 15 amino acids. The V gene end was trimmed by 5 bases and the J gene end by 3 bases; junction bases not matched to a gene: 6. Germline loops: CDR1 LGHNA, CDR2 YSLEER. CDR3 region: CASSFGTSGNYEQYF. The CDR3 coding sequence is TGCGCCAGCAGCTTCGGGACTAGCGGTAACTACGAGCAGTACTTC.

For this clone: Germline is not matched at one junction end, which may reflect a read error. This chain connects TRBV6-4 to TRBJ2-6; D perhaps matches TRBD1 (5 bases). Per germline, CDR1 MRHNA and CDR2 SNTAGT. This CDR3 comprises 14 residues. The CDR3 loop reads CASSDFDGANGLTF. The CDR3 nucleotides read TGTGCCAGCAGTGACTTCGATGGGGCCAACGGCCTGACTTTC.

V usage is TRBV10-3 and J usage is TRBJ2-7; D is ambiguous. V was pared by 8 bases and J by 0 bases, with 14 bases between. This CDR3 has 14 residues. Germline CDR1 reads ENHRY; CDR2 reads SYGVKD. CDR3 in amino acids: CAIADTSLSYEQYF. The CDR3 DNA sequence: TGTGCCATCGCCGACACCAGCCTCTCCTACGAGCAGTACTTC.

The V call is TRBV29-1, the J call TRBJ2-6; TRBD1 is a possible D gene (6 bases). CDR3 length: 12 amino acids. The V end was cut by 5 bases, the J end by 4 bases, with 6 bases between. Germline CDR1 SQVTM, CDR2 ANQGSEA. The CDR3 spells CSVRGGANVLTF. The CDR3 coding sequence is TGCAGCGTTAGGGGGGGGGCCAACGTCCTGACTTTC.

The rearrangement links TRBV6-6 to TRBJ1-2; 7 positions agree with TRBD1. Germline-derived CDR1 and CDR2 are MNHNY and SVGAGI (reference sequence). There are 14 residues in the CDR3. With 5 bases clipped from V and 4 bases from J, the junction kept 7 bases outside the gene matches. The CDR3 loop reads CASSPRQGAYGYTF. As DNA, the CDR3 is TGTGCCAGCAGTCCCCGACAGGGAGCCTATGGCTACACCTTC.

As concerns this clone: An end of the junction does not agree with germline; a read error may underlie this. This chain connects TRBV7-9 to TRBJ2-3, with a possible D match to TRBD2 (6 bases). Germline CDR1 and CDR2: SEHNR and FQNEAQ (reference sequence). The CDR3 runs 16 residues. In nucleotides, the CDR3 is TGTTCCAGCAGCTTTTTCGGGGGAGCTCTCACAGATACGCAGTATTTT. This sequence encodes CSSSFFGGALTDTQYF.

This clone was seen only a few times. The CDR3 DNA sequence: TGTGCCAGCAGGGCAAGTTACGAGCAGTACTTC. Its translation is CASRASYEQYF. V is TRBV2 and J is TRBJ2-7; unclear D gene. V was trimmed by 6 bases and J by 4 bases, leaving 7 bases between them. CDR3 length equals 11 residues. The germline V gene encodes CDR1 SNHLY and CDR2 FYNNEI.